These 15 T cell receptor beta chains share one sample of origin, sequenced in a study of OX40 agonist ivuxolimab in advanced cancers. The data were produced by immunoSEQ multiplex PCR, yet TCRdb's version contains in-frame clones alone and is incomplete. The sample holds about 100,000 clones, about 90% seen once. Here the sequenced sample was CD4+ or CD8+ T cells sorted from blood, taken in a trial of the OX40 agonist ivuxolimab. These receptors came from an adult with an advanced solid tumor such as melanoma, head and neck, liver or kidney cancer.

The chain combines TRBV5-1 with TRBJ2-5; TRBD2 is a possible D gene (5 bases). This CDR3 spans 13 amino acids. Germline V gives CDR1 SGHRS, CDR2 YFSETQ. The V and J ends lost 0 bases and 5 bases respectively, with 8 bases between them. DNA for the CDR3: TGCGCCAGCAGCTTGGCCCCGGGGGAGACCCAGTACTTC. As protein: CASSLAPGETQYF.

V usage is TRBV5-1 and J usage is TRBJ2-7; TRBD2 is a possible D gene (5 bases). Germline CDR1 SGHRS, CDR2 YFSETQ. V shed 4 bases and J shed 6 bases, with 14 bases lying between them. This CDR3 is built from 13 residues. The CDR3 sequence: CASSGETPREQYF. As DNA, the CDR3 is TGCGCCAGCAGCGGGGAGACACCCCGCGAGCAGTACTTC.

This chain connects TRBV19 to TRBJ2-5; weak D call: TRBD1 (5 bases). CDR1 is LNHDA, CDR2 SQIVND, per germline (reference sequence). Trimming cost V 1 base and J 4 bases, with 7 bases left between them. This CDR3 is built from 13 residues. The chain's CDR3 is CASSIGQGETQYF. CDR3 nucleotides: TGTGCCAGTAGTATAGGCCAGGGAGAGACCCAGTACTTC.

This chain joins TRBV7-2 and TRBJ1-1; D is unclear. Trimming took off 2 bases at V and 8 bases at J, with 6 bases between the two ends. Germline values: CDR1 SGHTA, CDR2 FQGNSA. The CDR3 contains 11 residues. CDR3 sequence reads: CASSLIIEAFF. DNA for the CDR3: TGTGCCAGCAGCTTAATCATAGAAGCTTTCTTT.

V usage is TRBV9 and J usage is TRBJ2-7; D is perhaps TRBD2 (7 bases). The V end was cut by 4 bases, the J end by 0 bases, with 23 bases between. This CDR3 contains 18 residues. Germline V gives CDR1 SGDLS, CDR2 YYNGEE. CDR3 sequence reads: CASSSRPSGGLSSYEQYF. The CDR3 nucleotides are TGTGCCAGCAGCTCTCGACCCTCGGGGGGCCTTAGCTCCTACGAGCAGTACTTC.

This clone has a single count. The CDR3: CASSPGLAGGNGELFF. The CDR3 nucleotides are TGTGCCAGCAGCCCCGGACTAGCGGGAGGGAACGGGGAGCTGTTTTTT. The J gene is TRBJ2-2, the V gene TRBV7-2; 15 bases match TRBD2. This CDR3 contains 16 residues. Germline trimming cut 5 bases from V and 7 bases from J; bases unmatched to any gene: 5. Germline CDR1 SGHTA, CDR2 FQGNSA.

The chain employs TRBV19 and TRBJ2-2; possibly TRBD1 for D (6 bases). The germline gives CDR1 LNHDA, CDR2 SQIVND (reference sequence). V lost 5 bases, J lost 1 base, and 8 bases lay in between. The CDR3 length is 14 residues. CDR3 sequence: CASSLTGNTGELFF. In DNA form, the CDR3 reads TGTGCCAGTAGTCTGACAGGGAACACCGGGGAGCTGTTTTTT.

CDR3 protein: CAWGRDRPYGYTF. The CDR3 nucleotides read TGTGCCTGGGGTAGGGACAGACCCTATGGCTACACCTTC. This sequence joins TRBV30 and TRBJ1-2, with 7 bases identical to TRBD1. The CDR3 loop spans 13 amino acids. Germline trimming cut 5 bases from V and 4 bases from J; bases unmatched to any gene: 7. Per the germline V gene, CDR1 is GTSNPN and CDR2 is SVGIG (reference sequence).

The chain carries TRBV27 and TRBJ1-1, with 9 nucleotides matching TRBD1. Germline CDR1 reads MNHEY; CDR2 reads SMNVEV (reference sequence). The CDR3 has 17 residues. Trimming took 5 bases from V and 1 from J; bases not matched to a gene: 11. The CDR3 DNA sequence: TGTGCCAGCAGTCCGACCCACAACAGGGGGCGGAACACTGAAGCTTTCTTT. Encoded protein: CASSPTHNRGRNTEAFF.

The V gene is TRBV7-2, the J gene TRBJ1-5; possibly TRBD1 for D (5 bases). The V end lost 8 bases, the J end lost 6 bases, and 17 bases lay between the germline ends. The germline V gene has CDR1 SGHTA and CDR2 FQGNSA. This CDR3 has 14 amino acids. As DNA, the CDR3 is TGTGCCAGCCTACCCCCAGGGATAAGTCAGCCCCAGCATTTT. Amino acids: CASLPPGISQPQHF.

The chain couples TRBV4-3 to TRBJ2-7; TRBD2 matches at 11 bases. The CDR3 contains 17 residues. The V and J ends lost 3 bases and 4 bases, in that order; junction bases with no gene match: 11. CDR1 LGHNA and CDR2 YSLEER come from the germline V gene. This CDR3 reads CASSQGLSGLAAYEQYF. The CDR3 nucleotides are TGCGCCAGCAGCCAGGGCTTGTCGGGACTAGCGGCTTACGAGCAGTACTTC.

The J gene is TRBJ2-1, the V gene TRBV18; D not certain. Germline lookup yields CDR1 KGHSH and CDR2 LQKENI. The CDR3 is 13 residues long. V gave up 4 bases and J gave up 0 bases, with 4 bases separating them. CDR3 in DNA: TGTGCCAGCTCACAGAGCTCCTACAATGAGCAGTTCTTC. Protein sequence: CASSQSSYNEQFF.

The CDR3 bases are TGTGCCAGCAGCTCCGCCGGGACTAGACTTCTCTCCTACGAGCAGTACTTC. This encodes CASSSAGTRLLSYEQYF. The genes are TRBV7-8 and TRBJ2-7, with 8 bases that match TRBD2. Germline V gene lookup returns CDR1 SGHVS and CDR2 FQNEAQ. There are 17 residues in the CDR3. V dropped 4 bases and J dropped 0; count of bases not matched to a gene: 11.

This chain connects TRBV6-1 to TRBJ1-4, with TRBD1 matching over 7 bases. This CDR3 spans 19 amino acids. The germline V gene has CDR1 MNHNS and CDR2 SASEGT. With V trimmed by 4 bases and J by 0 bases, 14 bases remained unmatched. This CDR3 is CASSGDRALIFATNEKLFF. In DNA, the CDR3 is TGTGCCAGCAGTGGAGACAGGGCCCTAATTTTTGCAACTAATGAAAAACTGTTTTTT.

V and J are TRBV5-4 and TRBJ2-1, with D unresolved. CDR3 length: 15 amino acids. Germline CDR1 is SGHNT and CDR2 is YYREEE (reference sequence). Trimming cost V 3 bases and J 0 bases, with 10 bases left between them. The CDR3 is CASSSWMSSYNEQFF. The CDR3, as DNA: TGTGCCAGCAGCTCCTGGATGAGCTCCTACAATGAGCAGTTCTTC.